This record covers a single T cell receptor (beta chain). Its antigen is currently unknown. Each diagnosis drew on symptoms, thyroxine, TRAb, thyroid ultrasound and orbital computed tomography findings. The data originate from a study of T cells in Graves' hyperthyroidism and ophthalmopathy. Germline CDR1 SNHLY, CDR2 FYNNEI. The V and J ends lost 1 base and 7 bases respectively, with 11 bases between them. The CDR3 contains 15 residues. General study results and limits: For ophthalmopathy, model prediction preceded onset by a median about 6 months. Stable hyperthyroidism was told apart from ophthalmopathy by a model built on 13 V-J features.

Regions amplified from RNA transcripts were the TCR beta CDR3 regions. The primer set for the first-round RT-PCR of the TCR CDR3 was HTBI. Using its own MiXCR run on the multiplex PCR reads, TCRdb lists one record per CDR3 protein. The sample includes nearly 600,000 distinct CDR3 sequences, approximately 15% seen only once; the top ten take 5% to 7%. The chain combines TRBV2 with TRBJ1-6, with D tentatively TRBD1 (6 bases). This sequence originates from a young woman with Graves' hyperthyroidism that later progressed to Graves' ophthalmopathy. The sequenced material came from blood. Here the CDR3 reads CASSEGTAGNSPLHF. The CDR3 nucleotides are TGTGCCAGCAGTGAAGGGACAGCGGGAAATTCACCCCTCCACTTT.